This T cell receptor beta chain was documented in a study of shared clonotypes between healthy human individuals. Study-wide findings and caveats: Clonotype sharing among the donors was expected to vary with sequencing depth.

The ends were cut back, 7 bases at V and 8 bases at J, with 9 bases in the middle. The CDR3 is 12 amino acids. Germline CDR1 LNHDA, CDR2 SQIVND (reference sequence). Details on this clone: Its specificity is unknown.

Sequencing was performed with immunoSEQ multiplex PCR; in TCRdb, only in-frame clones are kept and a portion is missing. This sample has roughly 2.5 million clones, with around nine tenths found just once. This clonotype was obtained from a man younger than 35 in good health. This chain joins TRBV19 and TRBJ1-6; a possible D gene is TRBD1 (6 bases). Sequences were obtained from naive CD4+ T cells sorted from blood. Subset: CD45RA+ positively selected. CDR3 bases: TGTGCCAGTACGAGGGGGGATTCACCCCTCCACTTT. Protein sequence: CASTRGDSPLHF.